This T cell receptor (beta chain) stems from a study of blood T cell repertoires in COVID-19 (dated by TCRdb to the early 2020s). In the study overall: Samples from collaborators originated in the United States, Italy and Spain and spanned both the acute and convalescent phases of COVID-19. A de-identified subject ID, COVID-19 status, age in years and sex were almost always included in the sample metadata. The material from the prospective study consisted of cDNA or gDNA derived from T cells, B-cell-depleted T cells, or PBMCs. Samples were obtained from the ongoing ImmuneRACE study (first 160 participants) and from over a thousand subjects provided by 6 global collaborators. The repertoires were made available in a free public database intended to serve as a resource for research on the immune response to SARS-CoV-2. Deeply sampled blood TCRbeta repertoires from subjects exposed to, actively infected with, or recovered from COVID-19 were included in the dataset. Where available, HLA class I and class II types were obtained from metadata supplied by the sample provider rather than from assay-based typing. Here is what the overall study found, with its caveats: The quantity of clinical and demographic metadata differed by source and by participant and was supplied without curation.

One collaborating source in Seattle enrolled patients during active infection and followed them longitudinally through the course of disease. Whole blood was collected in K2EDTA tubes by collaborating institutions according to the institutions' own protocols. For TCRbeta analysis, collaborators shipped samples as frozen whole blood, isolated PBMCs, or DNA extracted from either of those sample types. The germline V gene sets CDR1 to SGHAT and CDR2 to FQNNGV. Trimming leaves V shorter by 6 bases and J shorter by 3 bases, with the junction holding 9 bases beyond the gene matches. The CDR3 runs 15 amino acids, cysteine and phenylalanine included. The only DNA kept is the CDR3, 45 bases in frame from the first base. The table lists this clone with a few counts. Its target antigen remains unknown. No base quality values were provided; no much bigger clone lies one nucleotide off. The immunoSEQ Assay, a bias-controlled multiplex PCR, was used to amplify TCRbeta CDR3 regions from genomic DNA. Turning to the authors' computational methods: Within the assay, amplification of reference gene primers was used to estimate how many nucleated cells each sample contained. To quantify the absolute abundance of each unique TCRbeta CDR3 rearrangement, sequence reads were collapsed and filtered. For each sample, productive Simpson clonality was calculated by taking the square root of Simpson's diversity index across productive rearrangements. Here the immuneACCESS table is served through TCRdb, limited to in-frame sequences with V and J called. Missing clones are a known gap in these copies; in checked studies unresolved V genes cover under half, and the rest lacks a known reason. Clone size and V and J calls were adopted from that table, with D and trimming inferred from the DNA. Here the sample has about 200,000 clones; over 65% occur a single time. 15% to 20% of the sample lies in the top ten.

This receptor chain uses TRBV11-2 and TRBJ2-3, and 7 junctional nucleotides match TRBD1. The receptor was derived from a person aged 70 to 85 with COVID-19, enrolled during active disease. The source material was peripheral blood. The DNA sequence is given as TGTGCCAGCAGACGACCCTGGACAGGAACAGATACGCAGTATTTT. This translates into CASRRPWTGTDTQYF.